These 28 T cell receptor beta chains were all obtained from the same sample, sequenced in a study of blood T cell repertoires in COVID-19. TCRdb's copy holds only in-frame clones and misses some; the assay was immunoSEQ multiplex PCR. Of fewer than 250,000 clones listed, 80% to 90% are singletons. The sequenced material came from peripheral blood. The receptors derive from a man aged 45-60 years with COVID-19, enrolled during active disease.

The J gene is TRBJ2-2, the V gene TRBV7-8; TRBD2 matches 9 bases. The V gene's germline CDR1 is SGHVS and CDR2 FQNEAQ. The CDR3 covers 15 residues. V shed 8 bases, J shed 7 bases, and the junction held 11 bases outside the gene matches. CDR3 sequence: CASEKGGRALGELFF. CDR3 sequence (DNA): TGTGCCAGCGAGAAAGGCGGGAGGGCCCTCGGGGAGCTGTTTTTT.

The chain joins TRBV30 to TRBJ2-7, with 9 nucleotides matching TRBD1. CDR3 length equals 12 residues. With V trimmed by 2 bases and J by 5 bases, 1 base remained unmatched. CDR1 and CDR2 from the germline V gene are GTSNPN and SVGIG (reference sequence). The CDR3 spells CAWSTGGDEQYF. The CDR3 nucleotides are TGTGCCTGGAGTACAGGGGGCGACGAGCAGTACTTC.

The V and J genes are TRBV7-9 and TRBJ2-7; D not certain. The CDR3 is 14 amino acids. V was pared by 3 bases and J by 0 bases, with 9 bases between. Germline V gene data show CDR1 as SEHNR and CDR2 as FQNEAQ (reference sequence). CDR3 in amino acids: CASSFPQSSYEQYF. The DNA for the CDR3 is TGTGCCAGCAGCTTTCCACAGAGCTCCTACGAGCAGTACTTC.

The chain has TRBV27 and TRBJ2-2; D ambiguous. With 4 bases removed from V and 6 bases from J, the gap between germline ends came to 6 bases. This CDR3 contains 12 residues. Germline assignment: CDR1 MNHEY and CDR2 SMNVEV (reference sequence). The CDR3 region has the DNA TGTGCCAGCAGTTCCCCTTCCGGGGAGCTGTTTTTT. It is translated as CASSSPSGELFF.

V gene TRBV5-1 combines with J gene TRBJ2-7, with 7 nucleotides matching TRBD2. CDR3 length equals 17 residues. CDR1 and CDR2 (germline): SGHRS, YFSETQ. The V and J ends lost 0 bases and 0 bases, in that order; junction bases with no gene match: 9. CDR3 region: CASSLAAGADLSYEQYF. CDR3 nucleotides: TGCGCCAGCAGCTTGGCGGCGGGAGCGGACCTCTCCTACGAGCAGTACTTC.

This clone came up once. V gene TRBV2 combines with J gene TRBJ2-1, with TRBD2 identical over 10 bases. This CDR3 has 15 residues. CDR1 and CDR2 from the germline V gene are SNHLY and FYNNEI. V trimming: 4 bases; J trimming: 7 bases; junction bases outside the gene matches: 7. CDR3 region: CASSAASGSSNEQFF. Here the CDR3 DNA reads TGTGCCAGCAGTGCGGCTAGCGGGAGCTCGAATGAGCAGTTCTTC.

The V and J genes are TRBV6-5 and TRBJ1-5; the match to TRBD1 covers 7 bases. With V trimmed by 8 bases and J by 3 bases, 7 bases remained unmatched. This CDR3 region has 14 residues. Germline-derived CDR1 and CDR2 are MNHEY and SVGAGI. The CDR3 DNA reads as TGTGCCAGCGAGGAGGGGGCAAACAATCAGCCCCAGCATTTT. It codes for CASEEGANNQPQHF.

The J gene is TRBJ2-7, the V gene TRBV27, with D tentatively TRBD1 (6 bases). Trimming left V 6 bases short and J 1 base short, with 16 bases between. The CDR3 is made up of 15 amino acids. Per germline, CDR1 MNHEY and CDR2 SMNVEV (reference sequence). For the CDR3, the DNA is TGTGCCAGCAGCCGCGGACAGCGTATTTCCTACGAGCAGTACTTC. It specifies CASSRGQRISYEQYF.

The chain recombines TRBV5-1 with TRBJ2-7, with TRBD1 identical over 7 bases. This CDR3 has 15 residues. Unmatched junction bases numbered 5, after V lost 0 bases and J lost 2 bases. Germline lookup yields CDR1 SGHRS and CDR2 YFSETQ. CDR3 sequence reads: CASSLAGTDAYEQYF. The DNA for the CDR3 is TGCGCCAGCAGCTTGGCCGGGACAGATGCCTACGAGCAGTACTTC.

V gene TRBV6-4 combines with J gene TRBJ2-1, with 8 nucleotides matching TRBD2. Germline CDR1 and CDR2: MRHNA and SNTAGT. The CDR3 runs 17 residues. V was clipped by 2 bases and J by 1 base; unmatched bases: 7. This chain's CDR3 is CASSDSPGTSSYNEQFF. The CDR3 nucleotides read TGTGCCAGCAGTGACAGCCCCGGGACTAGTTCCTACAATGAGCAGTTCTTC.

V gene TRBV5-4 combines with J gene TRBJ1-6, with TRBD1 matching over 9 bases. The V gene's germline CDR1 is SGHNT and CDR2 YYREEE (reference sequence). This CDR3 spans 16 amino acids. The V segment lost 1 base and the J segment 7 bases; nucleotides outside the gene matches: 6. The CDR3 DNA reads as TGTGCCAGCAGCTTGTCGGCGACAGGGGGGAATTCACCCCTCCACTTT. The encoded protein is CASSLSATGGNSPLHF. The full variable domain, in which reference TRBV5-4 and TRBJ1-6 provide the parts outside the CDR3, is ETGVTQSPTHLIKTRGQQVTLRCSSQSGHNTVSWYQQALGQGPQFIFQYYREEENGRGNFPPRFSGLQFPNYSSELNVNALELDDSALYLCASSLSATGGNSPLHFGNGTRLTVT.

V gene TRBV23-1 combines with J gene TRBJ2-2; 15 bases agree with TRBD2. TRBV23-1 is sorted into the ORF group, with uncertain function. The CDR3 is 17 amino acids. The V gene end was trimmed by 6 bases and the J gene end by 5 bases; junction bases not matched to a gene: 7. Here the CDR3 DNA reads TGCGCCAGCAGATGGACTAGCGGGAGGGCGGGGACCGGGGAGCTGTTTTTT. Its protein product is CASRWTSGRAGTGELFF.

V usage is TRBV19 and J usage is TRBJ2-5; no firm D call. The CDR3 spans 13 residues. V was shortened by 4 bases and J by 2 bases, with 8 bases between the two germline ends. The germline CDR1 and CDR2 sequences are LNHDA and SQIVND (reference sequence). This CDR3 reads CASSRASQETQYF. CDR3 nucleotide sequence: TGTGCCAGTAGTAGGGCCAGTCAAGAGACCCAGTACTTC.

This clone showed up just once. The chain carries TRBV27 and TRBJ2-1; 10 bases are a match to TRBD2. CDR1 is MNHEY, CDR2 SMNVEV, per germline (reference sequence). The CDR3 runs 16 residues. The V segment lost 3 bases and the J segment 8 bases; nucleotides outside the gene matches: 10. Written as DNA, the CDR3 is TGTGCCAGCAGTTTCGGTTCGGCTAGCGGGGGTTATGAGCAGTTCTTC. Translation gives CASSFGSASGGYEQFF.

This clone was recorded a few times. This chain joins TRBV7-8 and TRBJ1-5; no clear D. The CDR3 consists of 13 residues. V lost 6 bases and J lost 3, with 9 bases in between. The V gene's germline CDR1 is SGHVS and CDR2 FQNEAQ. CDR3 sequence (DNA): TGTGCCAGCAGTACGACACCCAATCAGCCCCAGCATTTT. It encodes CASSTTPNQPQHF.

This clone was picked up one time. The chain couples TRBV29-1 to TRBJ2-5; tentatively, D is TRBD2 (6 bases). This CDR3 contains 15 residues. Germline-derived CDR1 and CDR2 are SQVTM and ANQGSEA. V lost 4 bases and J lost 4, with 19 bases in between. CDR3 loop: CSVALIRNGGETQYF. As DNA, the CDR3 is TGCAGCGTTGCCCTCATAAGGAACGGGGGAGAGACCCAGTACTTC.

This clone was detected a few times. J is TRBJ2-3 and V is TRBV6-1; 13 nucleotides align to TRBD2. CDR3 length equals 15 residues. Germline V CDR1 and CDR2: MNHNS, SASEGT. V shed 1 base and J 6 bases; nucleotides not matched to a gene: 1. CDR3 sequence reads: CASSEGLAGGDTQYF. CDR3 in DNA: TGTGCCAGCAGTGAAGGACTAGCGGGAGGTGATACGCAGTATTTT.

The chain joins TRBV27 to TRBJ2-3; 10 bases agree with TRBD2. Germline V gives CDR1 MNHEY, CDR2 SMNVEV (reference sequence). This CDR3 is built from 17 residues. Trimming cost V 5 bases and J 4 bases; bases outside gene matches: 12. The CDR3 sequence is CASSTISGGLGSDTQYF. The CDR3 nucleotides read TGTGCCAGCAGTACGATTAGCGGGGGGCTGGGGTCAGATACGCAGTATTTT.

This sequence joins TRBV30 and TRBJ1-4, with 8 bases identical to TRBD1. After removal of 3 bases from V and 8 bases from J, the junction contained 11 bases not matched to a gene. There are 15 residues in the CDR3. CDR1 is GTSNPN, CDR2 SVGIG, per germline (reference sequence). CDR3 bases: TGTGCCTGGAGAAGACAGGGGACGCTTAGCGAAAAACTGTTTTTT. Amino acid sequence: CAWRRQGTLSEKLFF.

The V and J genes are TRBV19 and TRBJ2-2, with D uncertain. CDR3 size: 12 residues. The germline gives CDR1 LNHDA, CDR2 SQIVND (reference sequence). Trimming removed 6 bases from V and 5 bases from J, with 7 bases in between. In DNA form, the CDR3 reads TGTGCCAGTAGCTCACGGACCGGGGAGCTGTTTTTT. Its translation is CASSSRTGELFF.

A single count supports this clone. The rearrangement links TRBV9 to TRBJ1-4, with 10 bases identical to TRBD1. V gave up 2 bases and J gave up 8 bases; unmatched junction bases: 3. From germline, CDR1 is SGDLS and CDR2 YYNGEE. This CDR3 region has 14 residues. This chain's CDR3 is CASSVGQGVEKLFF. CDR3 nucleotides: TGTGCCAGCAGCGTTGGACAGGGGGTGGAAAAACTGTTTTTT.

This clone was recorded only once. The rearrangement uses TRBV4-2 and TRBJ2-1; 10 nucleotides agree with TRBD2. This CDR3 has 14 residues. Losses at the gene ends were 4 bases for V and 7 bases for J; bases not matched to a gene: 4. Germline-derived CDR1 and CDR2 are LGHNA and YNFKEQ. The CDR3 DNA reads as TGTGCCAGCAGCCTTGGACTAGCGGAAAATGAGCAGTTCTTC. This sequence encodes CASSLGLAENEQFF.

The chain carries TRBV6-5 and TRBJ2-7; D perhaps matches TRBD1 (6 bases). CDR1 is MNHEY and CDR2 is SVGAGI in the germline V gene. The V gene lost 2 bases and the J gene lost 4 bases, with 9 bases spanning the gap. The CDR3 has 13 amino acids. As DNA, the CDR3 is TGTGCCAGCAGTTACGGACAGCATTACGAGCAGTACTTC. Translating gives CASSYGQHYEQYF.

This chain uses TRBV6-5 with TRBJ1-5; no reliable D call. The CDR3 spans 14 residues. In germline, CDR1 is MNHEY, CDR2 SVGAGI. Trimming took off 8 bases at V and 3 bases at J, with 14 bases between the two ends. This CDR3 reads CASEFYGNNQPQHF. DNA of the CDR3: TGTGCCAGCGAGTTTTACGGTAACAATCAGCCCCAGCATTTT.

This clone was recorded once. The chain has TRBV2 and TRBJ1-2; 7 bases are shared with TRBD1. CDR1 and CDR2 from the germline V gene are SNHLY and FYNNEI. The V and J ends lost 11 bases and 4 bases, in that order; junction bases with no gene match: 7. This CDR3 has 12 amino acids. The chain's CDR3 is CASTGLSYGYTF. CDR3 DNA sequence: TGTGCCTCGACAGGGCTAAGCTATGGCTACACCTTC.

The CDR3 DNA sequence: TGTGCCAGCAGTGAAGGTTTACCGCGAAATCAGCCCCAGCATTTT. This translates into CASSEGLPRNQPQHF. V gene TRBV2 combines with J gene TRBJ1-5; D is undetermined. Trimming pared 1 base from V and 4 bases from J, leaving 11 bases between. The V gene's germline CDR1 is SNHLY and CDR2 FYNNEI. This CDR3 has 15 residues.

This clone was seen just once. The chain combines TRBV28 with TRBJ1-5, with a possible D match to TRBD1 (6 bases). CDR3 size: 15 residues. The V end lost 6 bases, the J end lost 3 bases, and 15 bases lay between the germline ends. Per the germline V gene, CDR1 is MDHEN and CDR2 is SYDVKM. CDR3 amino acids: CASRLEDRHNQPQHF. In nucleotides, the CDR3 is TGTGCCAGCAGACTAGAGGACAGACACAATCAGCCCCAGCATTTT.

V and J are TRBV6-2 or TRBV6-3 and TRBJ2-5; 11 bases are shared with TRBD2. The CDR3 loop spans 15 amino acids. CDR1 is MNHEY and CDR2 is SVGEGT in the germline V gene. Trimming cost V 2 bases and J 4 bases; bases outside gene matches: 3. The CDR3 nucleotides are TGTGCCAGCAGTTACGGGGGGACTAGCGGAGAGACCCAGTACTTC. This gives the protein CASSYGGTSGETQYF.